The clone carrying this TCR beta chain was seen only a few times. Its antigen is still unknown. Isolated RNA was reverse transcribed in full, so expressed TCRB transcripts were sequenced. Profiling relied on immunoSEQ multiplex PCR, and the TCRdb table lists in-frame clones only, not all of them. Among 200,000 to 300,000 clones, around 9.9% were seen once, and the ten largest hold around 0.015%. This record comes from a study of beta chain features in type 1 diabetes. Study-wide results and limits: Among patients with Type 1 diabetes, TCRB CDR3s were moderately but significantly shorter in every one of the four CD4+ subsets.

Based on CD45RO/CCR7/CD25/CD127/CD95/CD27, CD4+ regulatory, stem cell-like memory, naive and central memory cells were sorted. Per germline, CDR1 SGHNT and CDR2 YYREEE (reference sequence). The CDR3 has 12 residues. V gave up 2 bases and J gave up 10 bases, with 12 bases separating them. This receptor was obtained from a man aged 25-45 years with type 1 diabetes. The chain is built from TRBV5-4 and TRBJ1-2, with D tentatively TRBD1 (6 bases). The sample was naive CD4+ T cells from blood. CDR3 residues: CASSLGAGDYTF. Written as DNA, the CDR3 is TGTGCCAGCAGCTTAGGGGCAGGGGACTACACCTTC.